This T cell receptor (beta chain) was identified during a study of long-term antiretroviral therapy in people with HIV. Findings and limits, study-wide: Subsequent to ART, diversity was augmented yet persisted below that of transplant donor controls. ART adherence, viral resistance and therapy changes were not recorded.

V was pared by 0 bases and J by 2 bases, with 13 bases of the junction left unmatched. The CDR3 contains 18 residues. CDR1 is SQVTM and CDR2 is ANQGSEA in the germline V gene. Details on this clone: The antigen remains unidentified.

This was the immunoSEQ v3.0 assay at survey level. The method was immunoSEQ multiplex PCR; TCRdb's version includes in-frame clones alone and lacks a portion of them. The sample includes about 33,000 clones, roughly 96% seen only once; the top ten take approximately 2.5%. Material: unsorted PBMCs, obtained 6.5 to 6.9 years after starting antiretroviral therapy. The TCR originated in a man aged 30 to 39 with HIV. This chain connects TRBV29-1 to TRBJ2-3; 8 nucleotides match TRBD2. The CDR3 DNA is TGCAGCGTTGAAGATGCGGGGGGTGGGTCCCCTCACACAGATACGCAGTATTTT. Its translation: CSVEDAGGGSPHTDTQYF.